This TCR beta chain emerged from a study of blood T cell repertoires in COVID-19. Across the whole study: COVID-19 samples, acute and convalescent, were from the United States, Italy and Spain. PBMCs, B-cell-depleted T cells, or T cells were the source of the cDNA or gDNA that made up the material.

Seattle patient enrollment occurred during active infection, with longitudinal follow-up thereafter. Original analysis: The assay estimated nucleated cells by amplifying reference gene primers. Some clones are missing from TCRdb's copy, which holds only in-frame ones; the method was immunoSEQ multiplex PCR. For V, J and clone size, that table is used; D and trimming come from the DNA. The sample records over 200,000 clones, roughly 92% being singletons. V was shortened by 4 bases and J by 6 bases, with 16 bases between the two germline ends. Germline V CDR1 and CDR2: SGHTA, FQGNSA. CDR3 size: 15 residues.

The specimen was peripheral blood. The chain combines TRBV7-2 with TRBJ2-1; D is possibly TRBD1 (6 bases). This clonotype originated in a man aged 60 to 75 with COVID-19, enrolled during active disease. CDR3 loop: CASSSRDTIPNEQFF. The DNA for the CDR3 is TGTGCCAGCAGCTCTCGGGACACTATACCCAATGAGCAGTTCTTC.